These 9 T cell receptor beta chains were sequenced from one sample in a study of blood T cell repertoires in COVID-19. Here immunoSEQ multiplex PCR was the method, and the copy in TCRdb shows in-frame clones only, minus some. The repertoire holds a few hundred thousand clones, with more than 65% as singletons. The source material was peripheral blood. The receptors were sampled from a person between 65 and 79 years old with COVID-19, enrolled during active disease.

The CDR3 nucleotides are TGTGCCAGCAGCTCCTCGTTGGCAGGGGGGTACTACACCTTC. Its translation: CASSSSLAGGYYTF. The chain uses TRBV7-2 and TRBJ1-2; TRBD1 agrees at 7 bases. The CDR3 is 14 amino acids. Germline V lookup: CDR1 SGHTA, CDR2 FQGNSA. V trimming: 4 bases; J trimming: 10 bases; junction bases outside the gene matches: 12.

This clone came up once. The chain has TRBV9 and TRBJ1-1; tentatively, D is TRBD1 (5 bases). The germline V gene encodes CDR1 SGDLS and CDR2 YYNGEE. This CDR3 is 15 amino acids long. V was trimmed by 2 bases and J by 0 bases, leaving 11 bases between them. CDR3 DNA: TGTGCCAGCAGCGTTCAGGGAGGGGTGAACACTGAAGCTTTCTTT. Translating it yields CASSVQGGVNTEAFF.

This chain connects TRBV6-6 to TRBJ1-5; D perhaps matches TRBD1 (5 bases). The CDR3 consists of 15 residues. In germline, CDR1 is MNHNY, CDR2 SVGAGI (reference sequence). Trimming removed 2 bases from V and 1 base from J, with 9 bases in between. CDR3 protein: CASSYQGRSNQPQHF. Written as DNA, the CDR3 is TGTGCCAGCAGTTACCAGGGAAGGAGCAATCAGCCCCAGCATTTT.

The chain carries TRBV6-5 and TRBJ1-1; the match to TRBD1 covers 7 bases. The CDR3 is 14 amino acids. Germline loops: CDR1 MNHEY, CDR2 SVGAGI. With V trimmed by 6 bases and J by 11 bases, 15 bases remained unmatched. The CDR3 DNA is TGTGCCAGCAGCACCGTCGTAGGGGGACAGCGGGCTTTCTTT. It specifies CASSTVVGGQRAFF.

The chain combines TRBV7-6 with TRBJ2-2, with 11 bases fitting TRBD2. In germline, CDR1 is SGHVS, CDR2 FNYEAQ. The CDR3 covers 16 residues. J was trimmed by 3 bases and V by 3 bases; bases with no gene match: 3. CDR3 in amino acids: CASSLGLAVYTGELFF. The CDR3 coding sequence is TGTGCCAGCAGCTTGGGACTAGCGGTTTACACCGGGGAGCTGTTTTTT.

The chain combines TRBV7-9 with TRBJ2-5; 7 bases map to TRBD1. The germline V gene encodes CDR1 SEHNR and CDR2 FQNEAQ (reference sequence). The junction had 15 bases not matched to a gene; V was cut back by 5 bases and J by 3 bases. CDR3 size: 17 residues. The CDR3 DNA is TGTGCCAGCAGCCCAGCGCGACAGGGATTTCATGAAGAGACCCAGTACTTC. It encodes CASSPARQGFHEETQYF. Combining the CDR3 with reference TRBV7-9 and TRBJ2-5 gives the whole variable domain DTGVSQNPRHKITKRGQNVTFRCDPISEHNRLYWYRQTLGQGPEFLTYFQNEAQLEKSRLLSDRFSAERPKGSFSTLEIQRTEQGDSAMYLCASSPARQGFHEETQYFGPGTRLLVL.

The chain links TRBV4-1 to TRBJ1-4, with a possible D match to TRBD1 (6 bases). The CDR3 consists of 16 residues. V lost 3 bases to trimming and J lost 4 bases, with 15 bases between them. The germline V gene encodes CDR1 MGHRA and CDR2 YSYEKL. The CDR3 DNA reads TGCGCCAGCAGCCAGGTCGGTCGGACAGATAATGAAAAACTGTTTTTT. Amino acids: CASSQVGRTDNEKLFF.

The chain uses TRBV9 and TRBJ2-2; D is unclear. Looked up from germline, CDR1 is SGDLS and CDR2 is YYNGEE. Trimming pared 0 bases from V and 2 bases from J, leaving 11 bases between. The CDR3 sequence is 16 residues long. The DNA of the CDR3 is TGTGCCAGCAGCGTAGGATGGCAAATAAACACCGGGGAGCTGTTTTTT. The encoded protein is CASSVGWQINTGELFF. Supplemented by reference TRBV9 and TRBJ2-2, the full variable domain reads DSGVTQTPKHLITATGQRVTLRCSPRSGDLSVYWYQQSLDQGLQFLIQYYNGEERAKGNILERFSAQQFPDLHSELNLSSLELGDSALYFCASSVGWQINTGELFFGEGSRLTVL.

The rearrangement links TRBV5-1 to TRBJ1-4; possible D gene TRBD1, 5 bases. Germline loops: CDR1 SGHRS, CDR2 YFSETQ. The CDR3 contains 15 residues. The V end was cut by 0 bases, the J end by 6 bases, with 12 bases between. The CDR3 coding sequence is TGCGCCAGCAGCTTGGAGGGCAGGGAACATGAAAAACTGTTTTTT. Residues: CASSLEGREHEKLFF.